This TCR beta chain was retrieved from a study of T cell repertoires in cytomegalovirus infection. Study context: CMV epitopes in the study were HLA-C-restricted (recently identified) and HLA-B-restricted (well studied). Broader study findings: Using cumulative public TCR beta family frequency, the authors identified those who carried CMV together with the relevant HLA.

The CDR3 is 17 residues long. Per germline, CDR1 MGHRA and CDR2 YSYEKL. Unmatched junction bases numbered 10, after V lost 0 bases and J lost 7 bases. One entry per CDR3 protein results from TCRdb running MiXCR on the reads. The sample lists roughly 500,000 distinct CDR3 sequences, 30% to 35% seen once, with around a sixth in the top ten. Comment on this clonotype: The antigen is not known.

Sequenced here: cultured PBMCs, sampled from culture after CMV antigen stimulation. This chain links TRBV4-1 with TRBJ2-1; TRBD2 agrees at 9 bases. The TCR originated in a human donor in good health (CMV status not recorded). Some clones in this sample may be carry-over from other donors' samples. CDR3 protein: CASSQDSPSGIMNEQFF. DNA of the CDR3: TGCGCCAGCAGCCAAGATTCGCCTAGCGGGATTATGAATGAGCAGTTCTTC.